Below, one TCR beta chain is given with its context. This specimen belongs to a study of blood T cell repertoires in COVID-19. Study-level background: The United States, Italy and Spain provided the acute and convalescent COVID-19 samples. PBMCs, B-cell-depleted T cells, or T cells were the source of the cDNA or gDNA that made up the material.

The CDR3 has 16 residues. Trimming took 2 bases from V and 0 from J; bases not matched to a gene: 6. Germline CDR1 MGHRA, CDR2 YSYEKL. Authors' data handling: Cell counts per sample came from amplifying reference gene primers. This table comes from immunoSEQ multiplex PCR, and its TCRdb copy is limited to in-frame clones, with some not included. D and trimming come from the DNA, and the V and J calls and clone size come from that table. The sample lists more than 110,000 clones; under 85% were seen once. The sequencing sample was made of peripheral blood. This TCR was sampled from a woman at least 80 years old in a cohort sampled during active or convalescent COVID-19. The chain uses TRBV4-1 and TRBJ1-2; TRBD1 matches 7 bases. The chain's CDR3 is CASSQPRQGPNYGYTF. CDR3 in DNA: TGCGCCAGCAGCCAACCCCGACAGGGTCCTAACTATGGCTACACCTTC.